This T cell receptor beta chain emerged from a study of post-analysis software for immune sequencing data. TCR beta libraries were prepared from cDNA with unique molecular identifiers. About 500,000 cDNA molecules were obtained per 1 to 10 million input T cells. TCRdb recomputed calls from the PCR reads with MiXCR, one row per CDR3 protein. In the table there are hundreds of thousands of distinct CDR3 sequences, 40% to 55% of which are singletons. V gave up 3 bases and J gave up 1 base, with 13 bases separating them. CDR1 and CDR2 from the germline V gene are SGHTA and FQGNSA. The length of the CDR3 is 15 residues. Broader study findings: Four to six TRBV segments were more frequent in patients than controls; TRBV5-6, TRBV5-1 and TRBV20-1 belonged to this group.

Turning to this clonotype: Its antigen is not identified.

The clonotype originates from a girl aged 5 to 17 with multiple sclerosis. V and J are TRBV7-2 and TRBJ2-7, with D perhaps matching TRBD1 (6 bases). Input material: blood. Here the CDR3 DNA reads TGTGCCAGCAGCTTTACAGGGATGGGATCCTACGAGCAGTACTTC. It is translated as CASSFTGMGSYEQYF. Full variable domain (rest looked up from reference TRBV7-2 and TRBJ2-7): GAGVSQSPSNKVTEKGKDVELRCDPISGHTALYWYRQSLGQGLEFLIYFQGNSAPDKSGLPSDRFSAERTGGSVSTLTIQRTQQEDSAVYLCASSFTGMGSYEQYFGPGTRLTVT.